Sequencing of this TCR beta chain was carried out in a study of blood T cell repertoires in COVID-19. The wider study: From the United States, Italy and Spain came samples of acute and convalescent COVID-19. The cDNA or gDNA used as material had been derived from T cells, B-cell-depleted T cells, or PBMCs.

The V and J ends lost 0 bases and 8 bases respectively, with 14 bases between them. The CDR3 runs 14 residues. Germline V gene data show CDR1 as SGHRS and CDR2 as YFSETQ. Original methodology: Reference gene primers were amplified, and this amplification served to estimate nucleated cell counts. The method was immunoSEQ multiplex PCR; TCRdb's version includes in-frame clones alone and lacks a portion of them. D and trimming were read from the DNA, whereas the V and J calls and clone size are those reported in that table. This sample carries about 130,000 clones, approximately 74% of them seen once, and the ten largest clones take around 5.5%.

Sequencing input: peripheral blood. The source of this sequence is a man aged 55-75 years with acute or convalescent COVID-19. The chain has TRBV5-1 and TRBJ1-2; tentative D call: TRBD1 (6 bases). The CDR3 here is CASSLEDRSGGYTF. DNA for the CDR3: TGCGCCAGCAGCTTGGAAGACAGGAGTGGAGGCTACACCTTC.